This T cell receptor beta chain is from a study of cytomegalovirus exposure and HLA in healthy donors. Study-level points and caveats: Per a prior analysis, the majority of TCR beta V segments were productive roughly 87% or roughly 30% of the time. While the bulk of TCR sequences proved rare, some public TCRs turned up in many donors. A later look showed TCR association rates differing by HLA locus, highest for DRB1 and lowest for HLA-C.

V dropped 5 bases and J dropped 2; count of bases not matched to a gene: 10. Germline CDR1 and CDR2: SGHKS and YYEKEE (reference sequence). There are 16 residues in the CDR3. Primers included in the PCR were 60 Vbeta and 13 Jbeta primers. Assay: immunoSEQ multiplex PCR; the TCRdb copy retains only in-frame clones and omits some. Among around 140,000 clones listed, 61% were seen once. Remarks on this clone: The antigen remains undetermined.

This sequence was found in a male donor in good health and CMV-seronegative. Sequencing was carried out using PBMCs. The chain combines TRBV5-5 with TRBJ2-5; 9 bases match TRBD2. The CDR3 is CASSWGRGGPQETQYF. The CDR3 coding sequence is TGTGCCAGCAGTTGGGGGCGGGGGGGGCCTCAAGAGACCCAGTACTTC.